This T cell receptor (beta chain) was captured in a study of cytomegalovirus exposure and HLA in healthy donors. Notes on the study in general: A later analysis reportedly found that, within productive TCRs, an Asian-associated ancestry cluster had fewer N-insertions than the mean observed across the approximately 700 donors. Information on immune exposure was restricted to one variable (CMV serostatus). Most TCR sequences proved rare, with some public TCRs found in many donors.

A remark on this clone: The antigen is unknown.

This CDR3 comprises 12 residues. The ends were cut back, 7 bases at V and 5 bases at J, with 14 bases in the middle. The germline V gene encodes CDR1 GTSNPN and CDR2 SVGIG (reference sequence). In the PCR, 60 Vbeta and 13 Jbeta primers were used. This table comes from immunoSEQ multiplex PCR, and its TCRdb copy is limited to in-frame clones, with some not included. Of 110,000 to 150,000 clones detected, around 80% appear once; the ten largest clones hold less than 1.5%. Healthy bone marrow donors formed the donor group. The source is a male donor in good health and CMV-seropositive. The chain employs TRBV30 and TRBJ1-1, with no clear D. The sequenced sample consisted of PBMCs. The CDR3 region has the DNA TGTGCCTTAAAAGGCAGGTGGACTGAAGCTTTCTTT. Protein product: CALKGRWTEAFF.